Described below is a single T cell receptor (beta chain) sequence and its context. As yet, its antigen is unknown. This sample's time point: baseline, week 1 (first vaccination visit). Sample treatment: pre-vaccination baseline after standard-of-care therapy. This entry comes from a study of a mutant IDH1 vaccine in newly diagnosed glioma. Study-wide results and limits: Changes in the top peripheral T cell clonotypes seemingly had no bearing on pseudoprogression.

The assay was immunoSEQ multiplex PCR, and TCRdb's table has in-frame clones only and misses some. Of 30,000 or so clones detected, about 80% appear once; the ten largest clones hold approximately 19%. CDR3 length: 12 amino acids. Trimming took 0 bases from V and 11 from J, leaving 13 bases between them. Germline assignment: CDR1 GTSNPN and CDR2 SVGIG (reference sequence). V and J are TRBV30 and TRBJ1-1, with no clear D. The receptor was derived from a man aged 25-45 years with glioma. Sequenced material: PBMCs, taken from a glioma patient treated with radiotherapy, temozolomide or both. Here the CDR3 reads CAWSVLAPGAFF. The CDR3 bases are TGTGCCTGGAGTGTTTTGGCTCCGGGCGCTTTCTTT. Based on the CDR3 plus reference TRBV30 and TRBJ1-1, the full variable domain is SQTIHQWPATLVQPVGSPLSLECTVEGTSNPNLYWYRQAAGRGLQLLFYSVGIGQISSEVPQNLSASRPQDRQFILSSKKLLLSDSGFYLCAWSVLAPGAFFGQGTRLTVV.